The clone carrying this T cell receptor (beta chain) was counted at least ten times. Its antigen is not identified. This entry belongs to a study of human T cells and chemical hapten exposure. The CDR3 is 15 amino acids. J was trimmed by 2 bases and V by 7 bases; bases with no gene match: 10. Study results and limitations: Expanded TCRs created a significantly greater count of big CDR3 similarity clusters than controls did. Every donor had alopecia, and their immune response may therefore differ from healthy people's.

The time point is: pre-sensitization, week 0. Noted treatment: therapeutic diphenylcyclopropenone sensitization with weekly scalp DPC. What the library attached to individual cDNA molecules were unique molecular identifiers. TCRdb analysed the RACE reads with MiXCR anew, one entry per CDR3 protein. The profile shows 300,000 to 450,000 distinct CDR3 sequences, approximately 5% of them singletons. The TCR comes from a woman between 18 and 29 years old with alopecia areata. Some clones in this sample may be carry-over from other donors' samples. The chain employs TRBV12-3 or TRBV12-4 and TRBJ1-2; 7 bases are shared with TRBD1. This specimen consisted of whole blood, obtained in connection with sensitization to the hapten diphenylcyclopropenone (DPC). In DNA, the CDR3 is TGTGCCAGCACCCGGGTGGCAGGGGGAAACTATGGCTACACCTTC. The encoded protein is CASTRVAGGNYGYTF.